A single TCR beta chain is shown here with its context. V was trimmed by 1 base and J by 8 bases, leaving 8 bases between them. Germline assignment: CDR1 MNHNS and CDR2 SASEGT. The CDR3 consists of 12 residues. TCRdb's copy holds only in-frame clones and misses some; the assay was immunoSEQ multiplex PCR. The table has 200,000 to 250,000 clones, roughly nine tenths seen once. The data were obtained in a study of blood T cell repertoires in COVID-19. At the level of the study: Sources were T cells, B-cell-depleted T cells, or PBMCs; the material itself was cDNA or gDNA.

The sample comprised peripheral blood. The V call is TRBV6-1, the J call TRBJ1-2; unclear D gene. This clonotype was obtained from a man between 60 and 75 years old with acute or convalescent COVID-19. CDR3 protein: CASSEDTTGYTF. The CDR3 DNA reads as TGTGCCAGCAGTGAAGATACGACAGGCTACACCTTC.